What follows describes a single T cell receptor (beta chain). This table comes from immunoSEQ multiplex PCR, and its TCRdb copy is limited to in-frame clones, with some not included. Of about 45,000 clones listed, about nine tenths are singletons. The data originate from a study of T cell changes during pregnancy in multiple sclerosis. The V and J ends lost 5 bases and 2 bases, in that order; junction bases with no gene match: 7. In germline, CDR1 is ENHRY, CDR2 SYGVKD. The CDR3 length is 15 residues. This chain connects TRBV10-3 to TRBJ2-7, with TRBD1 matching 9 bases. This clonotype was sampled from a female donor with multiple sclerosis, enrolled in a pregnancy study. The source was CD4+ T cells from peripheral blood mononuclear cells, collected before pregnancy. The DNA of the CDR3 is TGTGCCATCAGTACCGGACAGGGGAAGGCCTACGAGCAGTACTTC. Its protein is CAISTGQGKAYEQYF.